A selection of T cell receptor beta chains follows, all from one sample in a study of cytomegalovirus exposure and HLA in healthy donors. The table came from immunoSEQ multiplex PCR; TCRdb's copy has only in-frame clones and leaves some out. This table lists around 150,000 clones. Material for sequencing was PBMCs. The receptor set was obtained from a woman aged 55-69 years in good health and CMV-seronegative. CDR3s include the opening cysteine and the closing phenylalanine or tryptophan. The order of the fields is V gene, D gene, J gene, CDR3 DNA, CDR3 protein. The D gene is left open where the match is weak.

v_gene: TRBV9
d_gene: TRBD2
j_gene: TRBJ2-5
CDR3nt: TGTGCCAGCAGCGTACCCACACTAGCGGGAATAGAGACCCAGTACTTC
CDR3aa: CASSVPTLAGIETQYF

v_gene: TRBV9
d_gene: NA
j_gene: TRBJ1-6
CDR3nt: TGTGCCAGCAGCGTAGGACTGCTGAGAGACCTCCACTTT
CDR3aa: CASSVGLLRDLHF

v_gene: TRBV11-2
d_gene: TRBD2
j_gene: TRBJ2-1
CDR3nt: TGTGCCAGCAGCAACGGACTAGCGGGTAACAATGAGCAGTTCTTC
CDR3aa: CASSNGLAGNNEQFF

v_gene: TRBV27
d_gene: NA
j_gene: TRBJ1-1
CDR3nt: TGTGCCAGCAGTTTTCGAGTCCCGAACACTGAAGCTTTCTTT
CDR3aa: CASSFRVPNTEAFF

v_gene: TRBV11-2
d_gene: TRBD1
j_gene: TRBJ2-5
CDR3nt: TGTGCCAGCAGCTTCGGTGACAGGGTCCTGGCGGAGACCCAGTACTTC
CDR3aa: CASSFGDRVLAETQYF

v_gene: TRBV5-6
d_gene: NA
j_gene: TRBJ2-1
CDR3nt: TGTGCCAGCAGCCCCGGGGGTAACAACAATGAGCAGTTCTTC
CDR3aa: CASSPGGNNNEQFF

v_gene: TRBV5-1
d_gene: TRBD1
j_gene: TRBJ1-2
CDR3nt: TGCGCCAGCAGCCCTGGACAGGACGGCTATGGCTACACCTTC
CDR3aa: CASSPGQDGYGYTF

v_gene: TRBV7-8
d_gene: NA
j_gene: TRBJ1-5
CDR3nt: TGTGCCAGCAGCTTATCGGCGGGGGATCAGCCCCAGCATTTT
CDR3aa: CASSLSAGDQPQHF

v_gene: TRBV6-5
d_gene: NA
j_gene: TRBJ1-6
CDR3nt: TGTGCCAGCAGTTACTCAGGGCAGGGTAATAATTCACCCCTCCACTTT
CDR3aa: CASSYSGQGNNSPLHF

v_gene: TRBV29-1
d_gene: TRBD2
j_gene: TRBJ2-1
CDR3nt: TGCAGCGTCGCCCCGACTAGCGGGGGGGCAGGTGAGCAGTTCTTC
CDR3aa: CSVAPTSGGAGEQFF

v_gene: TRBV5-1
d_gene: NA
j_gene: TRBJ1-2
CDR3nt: TGCGCCAGCAGCTTGGAAGGCAGGGACTATGGCTACACCTTC
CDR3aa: CASSLEGRDYGYTF